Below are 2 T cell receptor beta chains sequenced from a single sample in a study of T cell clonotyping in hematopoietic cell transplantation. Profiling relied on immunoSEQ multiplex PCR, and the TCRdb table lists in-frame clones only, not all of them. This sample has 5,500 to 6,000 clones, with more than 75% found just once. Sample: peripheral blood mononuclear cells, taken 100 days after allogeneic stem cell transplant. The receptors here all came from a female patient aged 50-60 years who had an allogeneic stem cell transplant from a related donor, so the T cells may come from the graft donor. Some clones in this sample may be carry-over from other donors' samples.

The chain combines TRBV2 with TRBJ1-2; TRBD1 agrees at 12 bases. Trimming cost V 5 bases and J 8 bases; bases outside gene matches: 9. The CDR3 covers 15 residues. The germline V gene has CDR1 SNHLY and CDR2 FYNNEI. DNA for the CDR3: TGTGCCAGCAGTACCGGGACAGGGGGCGTGGACGGCTACACCTTC. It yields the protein CASSTGTGGVDGYTF.

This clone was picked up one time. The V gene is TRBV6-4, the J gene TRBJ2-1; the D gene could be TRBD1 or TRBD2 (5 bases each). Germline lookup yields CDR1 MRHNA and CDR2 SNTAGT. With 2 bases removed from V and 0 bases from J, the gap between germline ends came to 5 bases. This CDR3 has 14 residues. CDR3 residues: CASSDGGSYNEQFF. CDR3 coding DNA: TGTGCCAGCAGTGACGGGGGCTCCTACAATGAGCAGTTCTTC.